A selection of T cell receptor beta chains follows, all from one sample in a study of regulatory T cells in long-lasting Graves disease. TCRdb redid the calling of the multiplex PCR reads with MiXCR, one entry per CDR3 protein. This sample carries around 450,000 distinct CDR3 sequences, around a fifth of them seen once, and the ten largest clones take roughly 7%. The sample in question was peripheral blood mononuclear cells (PBMCs), obtained when the disease was refractory, from a patient treated with antithyroid drugs. The receptors come from a female donor with Graves disease. Each CDR3 is given with its conserved first and last residue. The D gene is left open where the match is weak. Clone size is shown for a subset of rows, as once, few, many or a class of expanded clone.

clone size: few
V gene: TRBV6-1
D gene: TRBD2
J gene: TRBJ2-7
CDR3 DNA: TGTGCCAGCAGTGTGGGACTACAAGATGATTACGAGCAGTACTTC
CDR3 protein: CASSVGLQDDYEQYF

clone size: few
V gene: TRBV3-1
D gene: NA
J gene: TRBJ1-1
CDR3 DNA: TGTGCCAGCAGCCAAGGGACCCTTCGATTAGGGAGGAACACTGAAGCTTTCTTT
CDR3 protein: CASSQGTLRLGRNTEAFF

clone size: NA
V gene: TRBV7-8
D gene: TRBD1
J gene: TRBJ1-2
CDR3 DNA: TGTGCCAGCAGCGAATCGGGACAGGACTATGGCTACACCTTC
CDR3 protein: CASSESGQDYGYTF

clone size: many
V gene: TRBV12-3/TRBV12-4
D gene: NA
J gene: TRBJ2-4
CDR3 DNA: TGTGCCAGCAGGTACTCCTTGGGCAAAAACATTCAGTACTTC
CDR3 protein: CASRYSLGKNIQYF

clone size: few
V gene: TRBV20-1
D gene: TRBD1
J gene: TRBJ2-1
CDR3 DNA: TGCAGTGCTAGAGATGGTGGACAGGGGGCCGAAGAGCAGTTCTTC
CDR3 protein: CSARDGGQGAEEQFF

clone size: many
V gene: TRBV28
D gene: TRBD1
J gene: TRBJ1-4
CDR3 DNA: TGTGCCAGCAGTTTAGGCGGGACAGGGTGGAGGACTAATGAAAAACTGTTTTTT
CDR3 protein: CASSLGGTGWRTNEKLFF

clone size: many
V gene: TRBV5-1
D gene: NA
J gene: TRBJ1-6
CDR3 DNA: TGCGCCAGCAGCTTGGGGGCAGGGAGCGGATCACCCCTCCACTTT
CDR3 protein: CASSLGAGSGSPLHF

clone size: NA
V gene: TRBV6-6
D gene: TRBD1
J gene: TRBJ2-4
CDR3 DNA: TGTGCCAGCAGTTACTCGGGACAGGTTTACTTC
CDR3 protein: CASSYSGQVYF

clone size: NA
V gene: TRBV4-3
D gene: NA
J gene: TRBJ2-2
CDR3 DNA: TGCGCCAGCAGCCAAACTTCGAACACCGGGGAGCTGTTTTTT
CDR3 protein: CASSQTSNTGELFF

clone size: few
V gene: TRBV15
D gene: NA
J gene: TRBJ1-1
CDR3 DNA: TGTGCCACCAGCAGAGATGGGGGAGAGACTGAAGCTTTCTTT
CDR3 protein: CATSRDGGETEAFF

clone size: many
V gene: TRBV20-1
D gene: NA
J gene: TRBJ1-2
CDR3 DNA: TGCAGTGCTAGTTTGCAGGCTAACTATGGCTACACCTTC
CDR3 protein: CSASLQANYGYTF

clone size: few
V gene: TRBV14
D gene: TRBD1
J gene: TRBJ1-4
CDR3 DNA: TGTGCCAGCAGCCACAGGGGGGGCGAAAAACTGTTTTTT
CDR3 protein: CASSHRGGEKLFF

clone size: few
V gene: TRBV3-1
D gene: NA
J gene: TRBJ2-7
CDR3 DNA: TGTGCCAGCACCCAGGGGCTAGCGATCACCTACGAGCAGTACTTC
CDR3 protein: CASTQGLAITYEQYF

clone size: many
V gene: TRBV6-2/TRBV6-3
D gene: NA
J gene: TRBJ1-1
CDR3 DNA: TGTGCCAGCAGTTATCAGAAGAACACTGAAGCTTTCTTT
CDR3 protein: CASSYQKNTEAFF

clone size: many
V gene: TRBV12-3/TRBV12-4
D gene: TRBD2
J gene: TRBJ2-5
CDR3 DNA: TGTGCCAGCAGTTCTAGACTAGCTCAGGAGGAGACCCAGTACTTC
CDR3 protein: CASSSRLAQEETQYF

clone size: many
V gene: TRBV10-3
D gene: TRBD2
J gene: TRBJ2-7
CDR3 DNA: TGTGCCATCAGTGGGGGTATAGCGGGAGGTTCTATCTACGAGCAGTACTTC
CDR3 protein: CAISGGIAGGSIYEQYF

clone size: few
V gene: TRBV4-3
D gene: NA
J gene: TRBJ1-4
CDR3 DNA: TGCGCCAGCAGCGGCCACAGTGAAAAACTGTTTTTT
CDR3 protein: CASSGHSEKLFF

clone size: NA
V gene: TRBV5-1
D gene: NA
J gene: TRBJ1-1
CDR3 DNA: TGCGCCAGCAGCTCTGTACCCAGCTATGAAGCTTTCTTT
CDR3 protein: CASSSVPSYEAFF

clone size: NA
V gene: TRBV7-2
D gene: TRBD1
J gene: TRBJ2-1
CDR3 DNA: TGTGCCAGCAGCTCCGGACAGGGGAGTTTCAATGAGCAGTTCTTC
CDR3 protein: CASSSGQGSFNEQFF

clone size: few
V gene: TRBV25-1
D gene: NA
J gene: TRBJ2-5
CDR3 DNA: TGTGCCAGCAGTCTCTTCCCGGGGACCCAAGAGACCCAGTACTTC
CDR3 protein: CASSLFPGTQETQYF

clone size: NA
V gene: TRBV6-5
D gene: NA
J gene: TRBJ1-1
CDR3 DNA: TGTGCCAGCAGTTACCGTACAGGGTTCACTGAAGCTTTCTTT
CDR3 protein: CASSYRTGFTEAFF

clone size: many
V gene: TRBV12-3/TRBV12-4
D gene: NA
J gene: TRBJ1-1
CDR3 DNA: TGTGCCAGCAGCTTAAGCCTGAACACTGAAGCTTTCTTT
CDR3 protein: CASSLSLNTEAFF

clone size: many
V gene: TRBV6-1
D gene: TRBD2
J gene: TRBJ2-7
CDR3 DNA: TGTGCCAGCAGCACCTCGGGGACTAGCGGCTACGAGCAGTACTTC
CDR3 protein: CASSTSGTSGYEQYF

clone size: NA
V gene: TRBV6-1
D gene: NA
J gene: TRBJ1-3
CDR3 DNA: TGTGCCAGCGGCCCCTCAGGAATACCCTCTGGAAACACCATATATTTT
CDR3 protein: CASGPSGIPSGNTIYF

clone size: many
V gene: TRBV24-1
D gene: NA
J gene: TRBJ2-6
CDR3 DNA: TGTGCCACCAGTGACCCGACAGTCTCTGGGGCCAACGTCCTGACTTTC
CDR3 protein: CATSDPTVSGANVLTF

clone size: many
V gene: TRBV27
D gene: TRBD1
J gene: TRBJ1-2
CDR3 DNA: TGTGCCAGCAGTCTGACCCTGGGACAGGGGGCACTTGGCTACACCTTC
CDR3 protein: CASSLTLGQGALGYTF

clone size: once
V gene: TRBV28
D gene: TRBD2
J gene: TRBJ2-2
CDR3 DNA: TGTGCCAGCAGTTTTCTAGCGGGAATAACCGGGGAGCTGTTTTTT
CDR3 protein: CASSFLAGITGELFF

clone size: many
V gene: TRBV6-1
D gene: NA
J gene: TRBJ1-1
CDR3 DNA: TGTGCCAGCAGGGGGAACAACAGGAACACTGAAGCTTTCTTT
CDR3 protein: CASRGNNRNTEAFF

clone size: many
V gene: TRBV11-2
D gene: NA
J gene: TRBJ1-2
CDR3 DNA: TGTGCCAGCAGCTATGGAGGGGGCTATGGCTACACCTTC
CDR3 protein: CASSYGGGYGYTF

clone size: many
V gene: TRBV28
D gene: NA
J gene: TRBJ1-5
CDR3 DNA: TGTGCCAGCAGTTTCGGTTGGGATCAGCCCCAGCATTTT
CDR3 protein: CASSFGWDQPQHF

clone size: many
V gene: TRBV6-5
D gene: TRBD1
J gene: TRBJ1-2
CDR3 DNA: TGTGCCAGCAGTTCCATCGACACAGGGGGCCAAGGCTACACCTTC
CDR3 protein: CASSSIDTGGQGYTF

clone size: NA
V gene: TRBV7-9
D gene: TRBD2
J gene: TRBJ2-3
CDR3 DNA: TGTGCCAGCAGCCCGGGACTAGCGGGAGCGGGCACAGATACGCAGTATTTT
CDR3 protein: CASSPGLAGAGTDTQYF

clone size: once
V gene: TRBV15
D gene: NA
J gene: TRBJ2-5
CDR3 DNA: TGTGCCACCAGCGGAGTAACTATGCTCGAGACCCAGTACTTC
CDR3 protein: CATSGVTMLETQYF

clone size: many
V gene: TRBV12-3/TRBV12-4
D gene: TRBD2
J gene: TRBJ2-5
CDR3 DNA: TGTGCCAGCAGTTTCCATCCTAGCGGGGCGGAGACCCAGTACTTC
CDR3 protein: CASSFHPSGAETQYF

clone size: NA
V gene: TRBV7-9
D gene: NA
J gene: TRBJ2-5
CDR3 DNA: TGTGCCAGCAGCTTAGAGGAAGCAAAGGAGACCCAGTACTTC
CDR3 protein: CASSLEEAKETQYF

clone size: NA
V gene: TRBV20-1
D gene: NA
J gene: TRBJ2-1
CDR3 DNA: TGCAGTGCTAGAGATGGCTTAAGGAGAGGGAATGAGCAGTTCTTC
CDR3 protein: CSARDGLRRGNEQFF